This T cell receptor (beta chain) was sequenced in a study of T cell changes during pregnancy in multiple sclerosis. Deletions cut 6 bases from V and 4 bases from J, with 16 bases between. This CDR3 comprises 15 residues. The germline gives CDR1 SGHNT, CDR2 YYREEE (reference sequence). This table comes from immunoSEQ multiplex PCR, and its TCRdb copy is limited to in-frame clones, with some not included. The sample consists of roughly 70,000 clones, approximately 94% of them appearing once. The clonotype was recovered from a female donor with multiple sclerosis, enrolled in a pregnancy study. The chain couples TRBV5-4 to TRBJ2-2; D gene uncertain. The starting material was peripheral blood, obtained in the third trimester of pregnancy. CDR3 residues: CASNWNGSSTGELFF. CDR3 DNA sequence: TGTGCCAGCAACTGGAACGGGTCTTCCACCGGGGAGCTGTTTTTT. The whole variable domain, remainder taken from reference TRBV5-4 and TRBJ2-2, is ETGVTQSPTHLIKTRGQQVTLRCSSQSGHNTVSWYQQALGQGPQFIFQYYREEENGRGNFPPRFSGLQFPNYSSELNVNALELDDSALYLCASNWNGSSTGELFFGEGSRLTVL.